The 11 T cell receptor beta chains in this list originate from one sample, sequenced in a study of beta chain features in type 1 diabetes. The investigators reverse transcribed all of the isolated RNA, so they sequenced expressed TCRB transcripts. The table came from immunoSEQ multiplex PCR; TCRdb's copy has only in-frame clones and leaves some out. The table includes roughly 230,000 clones, over 9.5% detected once. The specimen sequenced was naive CD4+ T cells from blood. The receptors were sampled from a woman under 30 in good health.

This chain links TRBV30 with TRBJ2-1; 9 bases fit TRBD2. CDR1 and CDR2 (germline): GTSNPN, SVGIG (reference sequence). The CDR3 is made up of 15 amino acids. V was clipped by 0 bases and J by 3 bases; unmatched bases: 3. The CDR3, as DNA: TGTGCCTGGAGTGTGCGGGAGGGGGTCTACAATGAGCAGTTCTTC. It yields the protein CAWSVREGVYNEQFF.

This clone was recorded a few times. CDR3 bases: TGTGCCAGCAGCTTACAGGTGGGGGCCGGCAATCAGCCCCAGCATTTT. Its protein is CASSLQVGAGNQPQHF. The J gene is TRBJ1-5, the V gene TRBV28, with a weak D call TRBD1 (6 bases). The ends were cut back, 6 bases at V and 2 bases at J, with 17 bases in the middle. The CDR3 consists of 16 residues. The V gene's germline CDR1 is MDHEN and CDR2 SYDVKM.

This clone has a handful of counts. The CDR3 DNA reads as TGTGCCAGCAGCAGAGGACTAGCGGGAGGTTTGGCCAAAAACATTCAGTACTTC. Translated, it gives CASSRGLAGGLAKNIQYF. The gene calls are TRBV7-8 and TRBJ2-4; 14 positions agree with TRBD2. Germline V gives CDR1 SGHVS, CDR2 FQNEAQ. Losses at the gene ends were 5 bases for V and 1 base for J; bases not matched to a gene: 7. CDR3 length equals 18 residues.

The table lists this clone with a few counts. The V and J genes are TRBV5-1 and TRBJ2-3; perhaps TRBD2 as D (6 bases). CDR3 size: 17 residues. Trimming removed 3 bases at V and 5 bases at J, with 22 bases between. Germline lookup yields CDR1 SGHRS and CDR2 YFSETQ. The CDR3 is CASSSRGSGLSRDTQYF. The DNA of the CDR3 is TGCGCCAGCAGCTCCCGGGGTAGCGGCCTGTCAAGAGATACGCAGTATTTT.

The chain uses TRBV5-1 and TRBJ2-3, with D perhaps matching TRBD2 (6 bases). Germline values: CDR1 SGHRS, CDR2 YFSETQ. CDR3 length: 14 amino acids. Trimming took 3 bases from V and 6 from J, leaving 14 bases between them. The chain's CDR3 is CASSSGTRADTQYF. For the CDR3, the DNA is TGCGCCAGCAGCTCCGGGACTCGGGCCGATACGCAGTATTTT.

This clone was recorded at least ten times. V usage is TRBV29-1 and J usage is TRBJ2-1; no clear D. CDR1 is SQVTM and CDR2 is ANQGSEA in the germline V gene. CDR3 length: 13 amino acids. The V end lost 4 bases, the J end lost 5 bases, and 12 bases lay between the germline ends. DNA of the CDR3: TGCAGCGTTGCCGGTCAGGTAGACAATGAGCAGTTCTTC. This encodes CSVAGQVDNEQFF.

V and J are TRBV5-4 and TRBJ1-1, with D perhaps matching TRBD1 (6 bases). The germline gives CDR1 SGHNT, CDR2 YYREEE (reference sequence). This CDR3 contains 14 residues. The V end was cut by 5 bases, the J end by 0 bases, with 11 bases between. CDR3 sequence (DNA): TGTGCCAGCAGTTGGGGACATTTGAACACTGAAGCTTTCTTT. This codes for CASSWGHLNTEAFF.

This clone has only a few counts. This chain links TRBV29-1 with TRBJ2-1; D is possibly TRBD2 (6 bases). The length of the CDR3 is 14 residues. Germline V CDR1 and CDR2: SQVTM, ANQGSEA. The ends were cut back, 7 bases at V and 0 bases at J, with 13 bases in the middle. The chain's CDR3 is CSATLASSYNEQFF. The CDR3 DNA sequence: TGCAGCGCAACGCTAGCGAGCTCCTACAATGAGCAGTTCTTC.

The rearrangement links TRBV9 to TRBJ2-7; 9 bases agree with TRBD1. J was trimmed by 3 bases and V by 3 bases; bases with no gene match: 13. CDR1 and CDR2 (germline): SGDLS, YYNGEE. This CDR3 has 17 amino acids. The CDR3 nucleotides are TGTGCCAGCAGCGCGCGAGGGGGGACAGGGTTTTGCTACGAGCAGTACTTC. Its translation is CASSARGGTGFCYEQYF. Based on the CDR3 plus reference TRBV9 and TRBJ2-7, the full variable domain is DSGVTQTPKHLITATGQRVTLRCSPRSGDLSVYWYQQSLDQGLQFLIQYYNGEERAKGNILERFSAQQFPDLHSELNLSSLELGDSALYFCASSARGGTGFCYEQYFGPGTRLTVT.

Only a few counts were recorded for this clone. The genes are TRBV2 and TRBJ2-2; D perhaps matches TRBD1 (7 bases). The CDR3 is 15 amino acids. Germline loops: CDR1 SNHLY, CDR2 FYNNEI. Trimming stripped 8 bases from V and 2 bases from J, with 15 bases between. The CDR3 here is CASRGGTVNTGELFF. The CDR3 DNA follows: TGTGCCAGCCGTGGAGGGACAGTTAACACCGGGGAGCTGTTTTTT.

The chain carries TRBV5-1 and TRBJ2-3; 11 bases are a match to TRBD2. This CDR3 region has 16 residues. Germline V lookup: CDR1 SGHRS, CDR2 YFSETQ. Losses at the gene ends were 4 bases for V and 1 base for J; bases not matched to a gene: 5. The DNA of the CDR3 is TGCGCCAGCAGCCTACCGGGACTAGCGGGCACAGATACGCAGTATTTT. The encoded protein is CASSLPGLAGTDTQYF.